The source of this TCR beta chain is a study of T-cell reconstitution after alpha-beta-depleted transplantation in children. Unique molecular identifiers featured in how the TCRbeta library was prepared. Each CDR3 protein gets one entry after TCRdb re-called the PCR reads with MiXCR. The data show about 610,000 distinct CDR3 sequences, roughly 10% seen once. This clonotype was seen more than once but under ten times. Trimming cost V 3 bases and J 8 bases; bases outside gene matches: 10. The CDR3 extends over 15 amino acids. Germline CDR1 and CDR2: MDHEN and SYDVKM. The starting material was PBMCs from the stem cell graft donor, obtained from the stem cell graft. The chain is built from TRBV28 and TRBJ2-1, with 7 bases aligning to TRBD1. This receptor was identified in a human donor who donated a stem cell graft to a child with acute myeloid leukemia. CDR3 protein: CASSFLTGMSDEQFF. CDR3 DNA sequence: TGTGCCAGCAGTTTTTTGACAGGGATGAGCGATGAGCAGTTCTTC.